Sequencing of this TCR beta chain was carried out in a study of blood T cell repertoires in COVID-19. Study-level background: Researchers got acute and convalescent COVID-19 samples from the United States, Italy and Spain.

Germline CDR1 reads LGHNA; CDR2 reads YNFKEQ. Unmatched junction bases numbered 14, after V lost 1 base and J lost 7 bases. The CDR3 consists of 17 residues. Original processing methods: Amplification with reference gene primers provided the estimates of nucleated cell counts. Sequencing was performed with immunoSEQ multiplex PCR; in TCRdb, only in-frame clones are kept and a portion is missing. For V, J and clone size, that table is used; D and trimming come from the DNA. The sample consists of over 60,000 clones, about 88% of them appearing once. Specimen: peripheral blood. V and J are TRBV4-2 and TRBJ1-2, with 8 positions matching TRBD1. The TCR comes from a man between 70 and 80 years old with active or convalescent COVID-19. The CDR3 DNA is TGTGCCAGCAGCCAAGGACCCAGCCTGGACAGGGTGGGTGGCTACACCTTC. It is translated as CASSQGPSLDRVGGYTF.